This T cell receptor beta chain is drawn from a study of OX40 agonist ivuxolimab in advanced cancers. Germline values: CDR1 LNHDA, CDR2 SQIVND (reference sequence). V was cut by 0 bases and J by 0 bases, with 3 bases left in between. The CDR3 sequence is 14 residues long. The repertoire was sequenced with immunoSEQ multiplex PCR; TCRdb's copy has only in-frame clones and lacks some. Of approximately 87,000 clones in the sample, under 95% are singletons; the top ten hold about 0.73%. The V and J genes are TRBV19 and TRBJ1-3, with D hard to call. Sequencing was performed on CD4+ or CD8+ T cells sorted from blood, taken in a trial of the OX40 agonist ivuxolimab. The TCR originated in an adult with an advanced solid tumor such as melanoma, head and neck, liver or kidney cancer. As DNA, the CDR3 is TGTGCCAGTAGTATAGAGGACTCTGGAAACACCATATATTTT. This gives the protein CASSIEDSGNTIYF.